Here is one T cell receptor beta chain with its context. The antigen this receptor binds is unknown. Base qualities are missing; no much larger clone stands one base away. There are 16 amino acids in the CDR3, from cysteine to phenylalanine inclusive. Here the CDR3 DNA is all that survives: 48 bases in frame from base 1. For this chain, trimming is 8 bases at the V end and 0 bases at the J end, and the number of junction bases without a gene match is 7. For CDR1 and CDR2, the germline V gene (reference sequence) lists LNHDA and SQIVND. The immunoSEQ assay, a bias-controlled multiplex PCR with V- and J-specific primers, was used to amplify TCR beta CDR3 regions from genomic DNA. In a second PCR step, the CDR3 amplicons were tagged with a proprietary barcode plus Illumina adapter sequences. An Illumina MiSeq instrument was used for sequencing of the CDR3 libraries. The original methods were these. Export and quality control were done with immunoSEQ Analyzer 3.0, while downstream analyses used R Bioconductor and Immunarch. Repertoire metrics were calculated using only productive rearrangements within the normalized downsampled data set. In the normalized cohort, a clonotype counted as pathologically expanded if the clonotype was larger than 5 templates. Repertoire diversity was measured with the Inverse Simpson Index. To capture all clonotypes, the CMV-specificity analyses were run on the non-normalized data set. In its TCRdb copy, this immuneACCESS table keeps in-frame sequences only and misses some clones. Where compared with another copy, unresolved V genes explain less than half of these, and the others have no known cause. D and trimming were read from the DNA, whereas the V and J calls and clone size are those reported in that table. The sample contains around 19,000 clones, more than 70% of them found a single time. The leading ten clones occupy around 7.7% of the sample.

The source of the sample is a study of T cell clonotyping in hematopoietic cell transplantation (dated by TCRdb to about 2021). Study-level background: Recipient samples taken before transplant were obtained following cytoreduction. The study collected over a hundred blood samples from 30 to 35 consecutive transplant recipients and their related donors. Recruitment of patients ran from 2015 to early 2017, and follow-up continued until late 2020 or until death.

The time point tag for this specimen amounts to: recipient sample about 28 days before transplant, after cytoreduction. Recipient blood was collected about 28 days before transplant and at days 30, 100 and 180 after transplant. Using Nuclei Lysis Solution, genomic DNA was extracted from unfractionated peripheral blood mononuclear cells that were either fresh or cryopreserved. What the research found in general, with its limitations: After transplant, TCR diversity in recipients dropped, and pathologically expanded clonotypes climbed progressively between day 30 and day 180. The sample size was limited, and because cells were not sorted, the contributions of CD4 and CD8 repertoires could not be separated. Donor and pretransplant recipient Inverse Simpson Index values predicted broader posttransplant TCR repertoire diversity. Just a small fraction of recipient repertoires overlapped with donor repertoires, and more than 95% appeared de novo at the given depth.

The clonotype comes from a man in his fifties with acute myeloid leukemia. Some clones in this sample may be carry-over from other donors' samples. The rearrangement joined TRBV19 to TRBJ1-6, and TRBD1 matches 7 of the central bases. Sequenced here: peripheral blood mononuclear cells, sampled before stem cell transplant. Read as DNA, the sequence is TGTGCCAGTTGGGACAGTTTGAGCTCCTATAATTCACCCCTCCACTTT. The encoded protein is CASWDSLSSYNSPLHF.